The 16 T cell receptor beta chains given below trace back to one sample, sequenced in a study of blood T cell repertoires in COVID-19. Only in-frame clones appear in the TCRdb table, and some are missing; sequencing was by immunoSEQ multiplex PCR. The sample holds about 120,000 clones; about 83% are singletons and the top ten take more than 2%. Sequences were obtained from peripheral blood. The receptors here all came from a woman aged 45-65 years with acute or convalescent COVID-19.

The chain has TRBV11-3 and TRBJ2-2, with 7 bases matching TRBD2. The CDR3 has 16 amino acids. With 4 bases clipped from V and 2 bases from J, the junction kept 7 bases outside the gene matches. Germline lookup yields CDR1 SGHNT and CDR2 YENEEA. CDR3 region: CASSSPGLLNTGELFF. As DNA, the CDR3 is TGTGCCAGCAGCTCGCCGGGACTACTTAACACCGGGGAGCTGTTTTTT.

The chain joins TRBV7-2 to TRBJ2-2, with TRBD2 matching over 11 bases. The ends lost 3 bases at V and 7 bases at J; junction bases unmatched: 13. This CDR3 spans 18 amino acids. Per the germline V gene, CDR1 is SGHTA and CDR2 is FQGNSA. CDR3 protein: CASSFTRGLAGGIGELFF. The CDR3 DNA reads TGTGCCAGCAGCTTTACCAGGGGGCTAGCGGGAGGTATCGGGGAGCTGTTTTTT.

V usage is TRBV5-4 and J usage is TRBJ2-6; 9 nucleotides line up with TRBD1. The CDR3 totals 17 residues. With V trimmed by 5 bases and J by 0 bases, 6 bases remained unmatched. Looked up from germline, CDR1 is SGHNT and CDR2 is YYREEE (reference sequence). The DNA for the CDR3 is TGTGCCAGCAGTCGGGGACAGGGCCCCTCTGGGGCCAACGTCCTGACTTTC. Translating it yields CASSRGQGPSGANVLTF.

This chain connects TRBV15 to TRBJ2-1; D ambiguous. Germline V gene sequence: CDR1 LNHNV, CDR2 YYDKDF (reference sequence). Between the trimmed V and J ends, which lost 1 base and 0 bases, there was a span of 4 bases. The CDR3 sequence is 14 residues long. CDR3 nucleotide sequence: TGTGCCACCAGCAGAGGGAGCTCCTACAATGAGCAGTTCTTC. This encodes CATSRGSSYNEQFF.

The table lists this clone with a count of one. The CDR3 nucleotides read TGTGCCACCAGTGACCGGGGACAGGGAACAGATACGCAGTATTTT. This sequence encodes CATSDRGQGTDTQYF. V usage is TRBV24-1 and J usage is TRBJ2-3; TRBD1 matches at 9 bases. Germline V CDR1 and CDR2: KGHDR, SFDVKD. V lost 4 bases and J lost 3; bases outside the gene matches: 4. The CDR3 runs 15 residues.

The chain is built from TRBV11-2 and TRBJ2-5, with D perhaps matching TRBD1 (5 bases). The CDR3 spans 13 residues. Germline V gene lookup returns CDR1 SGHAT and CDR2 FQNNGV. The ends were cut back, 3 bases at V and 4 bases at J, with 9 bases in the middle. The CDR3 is CASSFRVGETQYF. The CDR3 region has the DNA TGTGCCAGCAGCTTCAGGGTTGGAGAGACCCAGTACTTC. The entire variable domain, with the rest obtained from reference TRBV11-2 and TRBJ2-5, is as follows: EAGVAQSPRYKIIEKRQSVAFWCNPISGHATLYWYQQILGQGPKLLIQFQNNGVVDDSQLPKDRFSAERLKGVDSTLKIQPAKLEDSAVYLCASSFRVGETQYFGPGTRLLVL.

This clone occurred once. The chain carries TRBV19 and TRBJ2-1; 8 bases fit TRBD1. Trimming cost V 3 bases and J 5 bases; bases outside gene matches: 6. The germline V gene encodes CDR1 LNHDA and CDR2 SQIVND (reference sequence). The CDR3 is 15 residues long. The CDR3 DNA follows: TGTGCCAGTAGTATTTTAGGGACAGGACACAATGAGCAGTTCTTC. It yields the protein CASSILGTGHNEQFF. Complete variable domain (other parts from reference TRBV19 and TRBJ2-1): DGGITQSPKYLFRKEGQNVTLSCEQNLNHDAMYWYRQDPGQGLRLIYYSQIVNDFQKGDIAEGYSVSREKKESFPLTVTSAQKNPTAFYLCASSILGTGHNEQFFGPGTRLTVL.

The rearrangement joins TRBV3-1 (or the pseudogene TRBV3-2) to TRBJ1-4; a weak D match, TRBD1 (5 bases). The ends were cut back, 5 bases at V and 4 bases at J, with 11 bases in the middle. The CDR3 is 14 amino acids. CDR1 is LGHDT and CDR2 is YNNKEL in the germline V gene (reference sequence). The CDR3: CASSAQGFNEKLFF. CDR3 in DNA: TGTGCCAGCAGCGCCCAGGGATTTAATGAAAAACTGTTTTTT.

The CDR3 DNA reads as TGTGCCACCAGCAGGCCGCGGTCCAACTATGGCTACACCTTC. It yields the protein CATSRPRSNYGYTF. The genes are TRBV15 and TRBJ1-2; D ambiguous. Per the germline V gene, CDR1 is LNHNV and CDR2 is YYDKDF (reference sequence). This CDR3 spans 14 amino acids. The V end was cut by 3 bases, the J end by 2 bases, with 10 bases between.

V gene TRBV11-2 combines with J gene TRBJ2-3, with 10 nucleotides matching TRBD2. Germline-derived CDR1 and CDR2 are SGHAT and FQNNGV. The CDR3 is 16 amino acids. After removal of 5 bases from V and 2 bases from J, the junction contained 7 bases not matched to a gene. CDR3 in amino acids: CASSDGTSAVTDTQYF. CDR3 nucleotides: TGTGCCAGCAGCGACGGGACTAGCGCGGTCACAGATACGCAGTATTTT.

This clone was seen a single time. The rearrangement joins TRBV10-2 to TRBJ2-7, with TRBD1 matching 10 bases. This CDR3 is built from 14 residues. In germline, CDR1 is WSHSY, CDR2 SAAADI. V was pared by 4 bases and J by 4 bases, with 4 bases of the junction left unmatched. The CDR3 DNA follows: TGCGCCAGCAGTGGACAGGGGGCGCGGTACGAGCAGTACTTC. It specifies CASSGQGARYEQYF.

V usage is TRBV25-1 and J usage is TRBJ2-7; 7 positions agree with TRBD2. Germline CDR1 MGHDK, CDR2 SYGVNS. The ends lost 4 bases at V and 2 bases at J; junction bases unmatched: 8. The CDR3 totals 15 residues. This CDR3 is CASSVRGRETYEQYF. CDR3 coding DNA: TGTGCCAGCAGTGTCCGGGGGAGGGAAACCTACGAGCAGTACTTC.

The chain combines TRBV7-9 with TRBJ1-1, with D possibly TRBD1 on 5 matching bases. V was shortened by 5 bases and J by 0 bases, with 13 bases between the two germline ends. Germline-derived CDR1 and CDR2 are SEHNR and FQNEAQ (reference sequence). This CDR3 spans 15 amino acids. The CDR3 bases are TGTGCCAGCAGCGGTAGACAGTCAGTGAACACTGAAGCTTTCTTT. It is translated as CASSGRQSVNTEAFF. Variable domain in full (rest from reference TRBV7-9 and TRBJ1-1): DTGVSQNPRHKITKRGQNVTFRCDPISEHNRLYWYRQTLGQGPEFLTYFQNEAQLEKSRLLSDRFSAERPKGSFSTLEIQRTEQGDSAMYLCASSGRQSVNTEAFFGQGTRLTVV.

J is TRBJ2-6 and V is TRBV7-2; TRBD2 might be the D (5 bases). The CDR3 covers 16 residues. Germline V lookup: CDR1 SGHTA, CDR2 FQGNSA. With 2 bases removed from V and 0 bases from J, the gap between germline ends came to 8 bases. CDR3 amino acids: CASSLLAGSGANVLTF. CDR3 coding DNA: TGTGCCAGCAGCTTACTCGCGGGCTCTGGGGCCAACGTCCTGACTTTC. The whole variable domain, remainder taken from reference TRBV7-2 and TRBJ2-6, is GAGVSQSPSNKVTEKGKDVELRCDPISGHTALYWYRQSLGQGLEFLIYFQGNSAPDKSGLPSDRFSAERTGGSVSTLTIQRTQQEDSAVYLCASSLLAGSGANVLTFGAGSRLTVL.

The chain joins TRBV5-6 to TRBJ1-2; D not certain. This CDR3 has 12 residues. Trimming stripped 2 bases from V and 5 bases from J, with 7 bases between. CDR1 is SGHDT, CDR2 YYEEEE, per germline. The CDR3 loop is CASSLYLYGYTF. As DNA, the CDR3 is TGTGCCAGCAGCTTATATCTATATGGCTACACCTTC.

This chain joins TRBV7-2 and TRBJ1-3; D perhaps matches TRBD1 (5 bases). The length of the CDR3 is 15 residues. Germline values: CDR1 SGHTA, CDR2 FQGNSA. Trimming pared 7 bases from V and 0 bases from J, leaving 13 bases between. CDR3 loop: CASTPLGHSGNTIYF. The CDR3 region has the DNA TGTGCCAGCACCCCATTAGGACACTCTGGAAACACCATATATTTT. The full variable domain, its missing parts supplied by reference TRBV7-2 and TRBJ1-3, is GAGVSQSPSNKVTEKGKDVELRCDPISGHTALYWYRQSLGQGLEFLIYFQGNSAPDKSGLPSDRFSAERTGGSVSTLTIQRTQQEDSAVYLCASTPLGHSGNTIYFGEGSWLTVV.